The T cell receptor beta chain under discussion was sequenced for a study of T-cell reconstitution after alpha-beta-depleted transplantation in children. Findings of the study overall: A year had passed since transplant, and T-cell counts and diversity by then came mostly from newly produced T cells. In some patients, recipient T cells and intrathymic progenitors surviving conditioning explained high day-60 diversity. After transplant, at about two months, alpha-beta T cells were reportedly derived from several hundred expanded graft clones.

The CDR3 totals 17 residues. V lost 1 base, J lost 0 bases, and 2 bases stayed unmatched. Germline lookup yields CDR1 LGHNA and CDR2 YSLEER. About this clonotype: Its antigen is currently unknown.

As it was prepared, the TCRbeta library received unique molecular identifiers. TCRdb re-called the PCR reads through MiXCR, storing one row per CDR3 protein. The sample contains some 460,000 distinct CDR3 sequences, under 20% of which appear only once. The specimen comprised PBMCs, mostly from graft donor cells, sampled 360 days after TCRalphabeta/CD19-depleted stem cell transplant. The sequence was obtained from a boy younger than two who had a stem cell transplant for Wiskott-Aldrich syndrome, so the T cells may come from the graft donor. V usage is TRBV4-3 and J usage is TRBJ2-5; 13 nucleotides match TRBD2. The CDR3 bases are TGCGCCAGCAGCCAAGGACTAGCGGGAGGCTACCAAGAGACCCAGTACTTC. Translation gives CASSQGLAGGYQETQYF.